The clone carrying this TCR beta chain was observed a single time. Its specificity is not known. V lost 0 bases, J lost 5 bases, and 13 bases lay in between. The CDR3 sequence is 15 residues long. The germline CDR1 and CDR2 sequences are SGDLS and YYNGEE. Using immunoSEQ multiplex PCR, the repertoire was profiled, and TCRdb retains in-frame clones only, with some absent. The sample includes around 24,000 clones, less than 90% of them seen just once. This sample is drawn from a study of T cells in localized non-small cell lung cancer. Study outcomes and limitations: Clonality of T cells reached its maximum in uninvolved adjacent lung, surpassing tumor. In adjacent lung appeared a median around 57 of the top 100 tumor clones. Heterogeneity stays possible, as sequencing covered only one tumor region. Elevated circulating T cell density in blood was associated with longer overall survival.

The material sequenced was peripheral blood, taken before any cancer treatment. This sequence originates from a male donor at least 60 years old with stage I squamous cell lung carcinoma. This rearrangement joins TRBV9 to TRBJ2-3, with unresolved D. The CDR3 reads CASSVAGSAVDTQYF. CDR3 sequence (DNA): TGTGCCAGCAGCGTAGCTGGTTCGGCTGTAGATACGCAGTATTTT.